This TCR beta chain was captured by sequencing in a study of early T cells in non-severe SARS-CoV-2 infection. For the study at large: It was bulk RNA from unsorted whole blood that was sequenced, and the chains were unpaired.

TCRdb called the 5' RACE reads again in MiXCR, with one record for every CDR3 protein. The table lists roughly 54,000 distinct CDR3 sequences, about 8% of them singletons, with approximately 10% in the top ten. This CDR3 comprises 15 residues. V dropped 6 bases and J dropped 0 bases, with 15 bases sitting between them. Germline loops: CDR1 MNHEY, CDR2 SVGAGI. The sample in question was whole blood, obtained at baseline. The receptor's source is an adult who was a healthcare worker with PCR-confirmed SARS-CoV-2 infection or an uninfected control (not recorded which). The chain is built from TRBV6-5 and TRBJ2-7, with D uncertain. This CDR3 reads CASSPKLTLSYEQYF. The CDR3 DNA follows: TGTGCCAGCAGCCCGAAACTAACCCTCTCCTACGAGCAGTACTTC.